These 14 T cell receptor beta chains came from one sample sequenced in a study of graft-versus-host responses after intestinal transplantation. No antigen is known for these receptors. The protocol was immunoSEQ multiplex PCR, while the TCRdb copy is restricted to in-frame clones and leaves out a portion. Of 96,000 or so clones listed, approximately 90% are singletons. Sequenced material: unstimulated CD4+ T cells sorted from spleen or lymph node cells, taken before intestinal transplant. The receptors originated from a human donor who received an intestinal transplant.

The V call is TRBV1, the J call TRBJ2-1; the D call of TRBD2 is as the table states it, not checked on the DNA. TRBV1 is a known pseudogene. CDR3 length: 18 residues. The CDR3 DNA is TGCACCAGCAGCCAAGTGGGGGGACCCACTGGCTCCTACAATGAGCAGTTCTTC. Translating gives CTSSQVGGPTGSYNEQFF.

The V gene is TRBV7-2, the J gene TRBJ1-2; unclear D gene. Germline CDR1 reads SGHTA; CDR2 reads FQGNSA. The CDR3 is 13 residues long. V was trimmed by 7 bases and J by 4 bases, leaving 13 bases between them. The CDR3 region is CASNTRHFYGYTF. The CDR3 nucleotides are TGTGCCAGCAACACCAGGCACTTCTATGGCTACACCTTC.

V usage is TRBV7-2 and J usage is TRBJ2-3; D perhaps matches TRBD2 (7 bases). This CDR3 region has 15 residues. The V and J ends lost 4 bases and 8 bases respectively, with 19 bases between them. CDR1 is SGHTA, CDR2 FQGNSA, per germline. This chain's CDR3 is CASSSAGPRGGTQYF. The CDR3 DNA is TGTGCCAGCAGCTCCGCAGGACCAAGGGGGGGTACGCAGTATTTT.

On this clone itself: A read error may account for a junction end that differs from germline. This chain uses TRBV9 with TRBJ1-6, with a weak D call TRBD1 (5 bases). The CDR3 runs to 18 residues. CDR1 is SGDLS, CDR2 YYNGEE, per germline. Here the CDR3 DNA reads TGTGCCAGCAGCGTAGGGGGTGGGGGGTCCTCCGATAATTCACCCCTCCACTTT. Translated: CASSVGGGGSSDNSPLHF.

The V call is TRBV7-8, the J call TRBJ2-5; D is perhaps TRBD2 (6 bases). The germline V and J ends were trimmed by 8 bases and 1 base, with 14 bases remaining between them. CDR1 SGHVS and CDR2 FQNEAQ come from the germline V gene. The CDR3 sequence is 14 residues long. The DNA of the CDR3 is TGTGCCAGCGCGGTCGGACTATCCCAAGAGACCCAGTACTTC. Protein: CASAVGLSQETQYF.

The gene calls are TRBV5-4 and TRBJ2-7, with D tentatively TRBD1 (6 bases). Germline V lookup: CDR1 SGHNT, CDR2 YYREEE (reference sequence). This CDR3 has 15 amino acids. Trimming removed 4 bases at V and 0 bases at J, with 14 bases between. CDR3 bases: TGTGCCAGCAGCCCAAGGGGGAGCAACTCCTACGAGCAGTACTTC. Translation gives CASSPRGSNSYEQYF.

V gene TRBV7-3 combines with J gene TRBJ1-6; TRBD1 might be the D (6 bases). Trimming removed 2 bases from V and 5 bases from J, with 10 bases in between. Germline V gene lookup returns CDR1 SGHTA and CDR2 FQGTGA. The CDR3 covers 15 residues. CDR3 nucleotide sequence: TGTGCCAGCAGCTTAGGTGGGGGCAATAATTCACCCCTCCACTTT. Translation gives CASSLGGGNNSPLHF. Full variable domain (missing parts from reference TRBV7-3 and TRBJ1-6): GAGVSQTPSNKVTEKGKYVELRCDPISGHTALYWYRQSLGQGPEFLIYFQGTGAADDSGLPNDRFFAVRPEGSVSTLKIQRTERGDSAVYLCASSLGGGNNSPLHFGNGTRLTVT.

With respect to this clone: The same CDR3 is also encoded by other DNA sequences in this sample. CDR3 DNA: TGCGCCAGCAGCGTGGACAGGGGATCCTACAATGAGCAGTTCTTC. Its protein product is CASSVDRGSYNEQFF. J is TRBJ2-1 and V is TRBV5-1, with TRBD1 identical over 9 bases. Germline trimming cut 4 bases from V and 1 base from J; bases unmatched to any gene: 3. The CDR3 spans 15 residues. Germline V CDR1 and CDR2: SGHRS, YFSETQ.

V gene TRBV21-1 combines with J gene TRBJ1-5. TRBV21-1 is classified as a pseudogene. The CDR3 contains 18 residues. The CDR3 sequence: CASSIRGGREGSNQPQHF. The CDR3 DNA reads TGTGCCAGCAGCATCAGAGGGGGGCGGGAGGGTAGCAATCAGCCCCAGCATTTT.

The chain joins TRBV7-9 to TRBJ1-2; the D is unclear. CDR3 length: 13 residues. CDR1 is SEHNR, CDR2 FQNEAQ, per germline (reference sequence). The ends were cut back, 7 bases at V and 6 bases at J, with 15 bases in the middle. The CDR3 loop is CASTVGAGHGYTF. The CDR3 DNA reads as TGTGCCAGCACGGTGGGAGCAGGCCATGGCTACACCTTC.

The V call is TRBV29-1, the J call TRBJ1-6, with TRBD1 matching 8 bases. The V gene's germline CDR1 is SQVTM and CDR2 ANQGSEA. J lost 6 bases, V lost 6 bases, and 4 bases had no gene match. The CDR3 length is 13 residues. CDR3 sequence: CSVRQGSNSPLHF. The CDR3 region has the DNA TGCAGCGTGCGACAGGGGTCTAATTCACCCCTCCACTTT. Based on the CDR3 plus reference TRBV29-1 and TRBJ1-6, the full variable domain is SAVISQKPSRDICQRGTSLTIQCQVDSQVTMMFWYRQQPGQSLTLIATANQGSEATYESGFVIDKFPISRPNLTFSTLTVSNMSPEDSSIYLCSVRQGSNSPLHFGNGTRLTVT.

The V call is TRBV14, the J call TRBJ2-7, with D possibly being TRBD2 (5 bases). The V end was cut by 0 bases, the J end by 7 bases, with 13 bases between. Germline V lookup: CDR1 SGHDN, CDR2 FVKESK. The CDR3 consists of 14 residues. CDR3 bases: TGTGCCAGCAGCCAAGATGGCGGGCTCGGAGAGCAGTACTTC. As protein: CASSQDGGLGEQYF.

The chain links TRBV11-3 to TRBJ1-1; D possibly corresponds to TRBD1 (6 bases). Trimming took 1 base from V and 1 from J, leaving 10 bases between them. The germline gives CDR1 SGHNT, CDR2 YENEEA. The CDR3 runs 15 residues. CDR3 sequence reads: CASSLAGTTNTEAFF. In nucleotides, the CDR3 is TGTGCCAGCAGCTTAGCCGGGACAACGAACACTGAAGCTTTCTTT.

The chain couples TRBV15 to TRBJ2-2; 8 bases align to TRBD1. The CDR3 is made up of 16 amino acids. Losses at the gene ends were 6 bases for V and 1 base for J; bases not matched to a gene: 7. CDR1 and CDR2 (germline): LNHNV, YYDKDF (reference sequence). The CDR3 is CATRTDRDRNTGELFF. The CDR3 DNA follows: TGTGCCACCAGGACGGACAGGGACCGGAACACCGGGGAGCTGTTTTTT.